The rows below give T cell receptor beta chains drawn from one sample of a study of CD8 T cells in Susac syndrome. One entry per CDR3 protein, called by TCRdb with MiXCR from the immunoSEQ multiplex PCR reads. The sample has 40,000 to 55,000 distinct CDR3 sequences; 85% to 95% are singletons. Sequenced input: CD8+ T cells from PBMCs. These receptors came from a human donor with multiple sclerosis. The conserved cysteine and the conserved F or W are not part of the CDR3 here. The order of the fields is V gene, J gene, CDR3 length, CDR3 protein.

TRBV27	TRBJ1-2	11	ASSFGTDYGYT
TRBV7-9	TRBJ1-1	11	ASSLGVVAEAF
TRBV20-1	TRBJ1-2	12	SAGTRGGWDGYT
TRBV6-5	TRBJ1-2	14	ASSFLPPGGIDGYT
TRBV28	TRBJ2-1	15	AALRDRGLSSYNEQF
TRBV3-1	TRBJ1-2	15	ASSQDRRAVRPYGYT
TRBV15	TRBJ2-3	12	ATDSTDPTDTQY
TRBV3-1	TRBJ1-1	13	ASSQGFDWNTEAF
TRBV30	TRBJ1-1	10	AHWVDNTEAF
TRBV10-3	TRBJ2-3	13	AISAGTVGTDTQY
TRBV5-1	TRBJ1-1	12	ASSLTGPDTEAF
TRBV4-3	TRBJ2-3	13	ASSPGGGPTDTQY
TRBV7-9	TRBJ2-1	14	ASSSLGQGANNEQF
TRBV9	TRBJ2-7	14	ASSVAAGTSSYEQY
TRBV4-1	TRBJ1-1	12	ASSHLLTDDEAF
TRBV7-2	TRBJ2-2	13	ASSFQGGDTGELF
TRBV29-1	TRBJ1-5	10	SVEWGSGPQH
TRBV4-3	TRBJ1-1	9	ASSRNTEAF
TRBV29-1	TRBJ2-5	13	SVERLGMGDETQY
TRBV4-1	TRBJ1-5	13	ASRHEFLSNQPQH
TRBV7-9	TRBJ1-2	14	ASSSPLMGAGRGYT
TRBV28	TRBJ1-1	10	ASSLGLTEAF
TRBV20-1	TRBJ2-7	13	SARDLTGSSYEQY
TRBV5-4	TRBJ1-2	13	ASSSGQEFNYGYT
TRBV29-1	TRBJ2-3	13	SVAGTPFLTDTQY
TRBV4-3	TRBJ1-5	14	ASSQDRGHINQPQH
TRBV3-1	TRBJ1-1	15	ASSPSRTGAANTEAF
TRBV6-5	TRBJ1-2	11	ASSYGGNYGYT
TRBV13	TRBJ2-1	7	ASSARQF
TRBV27	TRBJ1-2	13	ASSLGRGGWGGYT
TRBV6-1	TRBJ2-1	15	ASSPWDYKSSYNEQF
TRBV12-5	TRBJ1-2	13	ASGSLGQKRYGYT
TRBV9	TRBJ2-7	14	ASSASGGTGNYEQY
TRBV3-1	TRBJ2-1	13	ASSPTGGLKNEQF
TRBV10-3	TRBJ2-1	14	AISESGQSSYNEQF
TRBV28	TRBJ2-2	11	ALARGAAGELF